This TCR beta chain was profiled in a study of identical twins. The CDR3 loop spans 14 amino acids. The trim removed 6 bases at V and 3 bases at J, leaving 6 bases unmatched. Germline-derived CDR1 and CDR2 are MNHEY and SMNVEV (reference sequence). Study results and limitations: Cross-sectional statistics underpinned the conclusions; the same donors were not followed. Abundant beta clonotypes from cord blood had fewer insertions, unlike memory repertoires, which showed none.

A template switching step contributed a universal primer site, while unique molecular identifiers were present in the cDNA. TCRdb reanalysed the 5' RACE reads using MiXCR and keeps one entry per CDR3 protein. The data contain roughly 690,000 distinct CDR3 sequences, around 6.1% of them seen just once; the ten biggest clones take up 1.5% to 2%. This clonotype was seen many times. The target antigen is unknown. What was sequenced was naive T cells sorted from blood. This clonotype was obtained from a man aged 18 to 30 in good health. The V and J genes are TRBV27 and TRBJ2-7; 9 bases match TRBD1. This CDR3 is CASSLTDRGYEQYF. The DNA for the CDR3 is TGTGCCAGCAGCCTAACGGACAGGGGCTACGAGCAGTACTTC.